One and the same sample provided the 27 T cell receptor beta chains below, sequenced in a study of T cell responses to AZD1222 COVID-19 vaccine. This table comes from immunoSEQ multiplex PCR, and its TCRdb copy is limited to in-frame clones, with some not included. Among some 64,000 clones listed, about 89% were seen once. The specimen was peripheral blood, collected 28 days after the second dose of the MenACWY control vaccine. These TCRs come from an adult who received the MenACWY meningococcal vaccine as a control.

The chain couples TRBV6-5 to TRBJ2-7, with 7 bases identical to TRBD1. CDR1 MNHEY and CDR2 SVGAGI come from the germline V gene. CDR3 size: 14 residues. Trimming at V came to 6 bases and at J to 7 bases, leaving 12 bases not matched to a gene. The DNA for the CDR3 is TGTGCCAGCAGGAACCCTACAGGGGAGTGGGAGCAGTACTTC. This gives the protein CASRNPTGEWEQYF.

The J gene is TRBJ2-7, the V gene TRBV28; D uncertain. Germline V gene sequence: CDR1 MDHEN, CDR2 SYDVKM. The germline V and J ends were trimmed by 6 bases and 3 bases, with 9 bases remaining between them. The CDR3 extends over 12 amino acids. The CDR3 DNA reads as TGTGCCAGCAGCTCTAGGCACTACGAGCAGTACTTC. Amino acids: CASSSRHYEQYF.

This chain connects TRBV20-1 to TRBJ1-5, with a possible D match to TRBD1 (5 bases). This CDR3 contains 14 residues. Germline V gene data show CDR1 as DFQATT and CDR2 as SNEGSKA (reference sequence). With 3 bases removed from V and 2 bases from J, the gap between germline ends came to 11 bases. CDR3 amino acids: CSASSGFGNQPQHF. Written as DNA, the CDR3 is TGCAGTGCTAGTTCAGGGTTTGGCAATCAGCCCCAGCATTTT.

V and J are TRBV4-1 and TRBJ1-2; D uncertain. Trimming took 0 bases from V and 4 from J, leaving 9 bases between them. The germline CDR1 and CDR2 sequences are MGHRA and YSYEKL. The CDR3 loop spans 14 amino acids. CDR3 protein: CASSQDSGFYGYTF. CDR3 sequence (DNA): TGCGCCAGCAGCCAAGATTCAGGCTTCTATGGCTACACCTTC.

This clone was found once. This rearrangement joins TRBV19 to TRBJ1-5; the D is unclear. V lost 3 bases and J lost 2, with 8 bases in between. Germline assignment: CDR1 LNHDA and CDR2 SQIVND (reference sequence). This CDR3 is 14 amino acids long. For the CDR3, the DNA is TGTGCCAGTAGTATCTCTTCCGGCAATCAGCCCCAGCATTTT. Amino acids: CASSISSGNQPQHF.

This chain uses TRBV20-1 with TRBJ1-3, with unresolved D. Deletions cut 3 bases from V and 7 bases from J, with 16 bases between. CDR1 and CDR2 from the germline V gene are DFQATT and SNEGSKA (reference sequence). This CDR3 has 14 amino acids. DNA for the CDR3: TGCAGTGCTAGTCAGGATGGTCTAATGAACACCATATATTTT. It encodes CSASQDGLMNTIYF.

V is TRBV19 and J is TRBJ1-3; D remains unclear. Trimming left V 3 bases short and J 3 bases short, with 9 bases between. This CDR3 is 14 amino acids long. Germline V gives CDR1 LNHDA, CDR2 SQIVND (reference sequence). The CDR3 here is CASSIAGVGNTIYF. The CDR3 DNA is TGTGCCAGTAGTATCGCCGGGGTTGGAAACACCATATATTTT.

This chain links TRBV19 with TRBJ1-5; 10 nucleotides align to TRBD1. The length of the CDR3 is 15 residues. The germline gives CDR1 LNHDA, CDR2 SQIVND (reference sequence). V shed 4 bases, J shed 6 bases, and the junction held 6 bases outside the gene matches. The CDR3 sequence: CASSKGQGQGQPQHF. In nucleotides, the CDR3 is TGTGCCAGTAGTAAGGGACAGGGGCAGGGTCAGCCCCAGCATTTT.

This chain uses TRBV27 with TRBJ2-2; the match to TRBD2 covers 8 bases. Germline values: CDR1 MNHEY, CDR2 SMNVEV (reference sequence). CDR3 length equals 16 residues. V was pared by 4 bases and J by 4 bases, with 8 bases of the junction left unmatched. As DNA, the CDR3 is TGTGCCAGCAGTTCCACTAGCGGCACTCTCACCGGGGAGCTGTTTTTT. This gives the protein CASSSTSGTLTGELFF.

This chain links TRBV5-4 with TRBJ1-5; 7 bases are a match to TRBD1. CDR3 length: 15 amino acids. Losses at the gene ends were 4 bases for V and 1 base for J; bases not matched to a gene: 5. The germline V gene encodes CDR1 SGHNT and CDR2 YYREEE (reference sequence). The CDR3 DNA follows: TGTGCCAGCAGCCGACAGGGCCCCAGCAATCAGCCCCAGCATTTT. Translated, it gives CASSRQGPSNQPQHF.

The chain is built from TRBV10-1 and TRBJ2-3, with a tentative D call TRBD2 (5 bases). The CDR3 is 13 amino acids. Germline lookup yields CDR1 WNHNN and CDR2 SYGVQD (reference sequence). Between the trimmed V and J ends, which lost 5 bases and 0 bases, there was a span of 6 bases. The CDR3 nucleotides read TGCGCCAGCAGTAGCGGTAGCACAGATACGCAGTATTTT. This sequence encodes CASSSGSTDTQYF.

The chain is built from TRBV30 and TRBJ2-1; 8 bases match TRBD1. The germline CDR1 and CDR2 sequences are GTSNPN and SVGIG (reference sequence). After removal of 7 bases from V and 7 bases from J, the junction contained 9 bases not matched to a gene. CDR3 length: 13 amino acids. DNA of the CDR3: TGTGCCTATGACGCGGGACAGGTGAATGAGCAGTTCTTC. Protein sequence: CAYDAGQVNEQFF.

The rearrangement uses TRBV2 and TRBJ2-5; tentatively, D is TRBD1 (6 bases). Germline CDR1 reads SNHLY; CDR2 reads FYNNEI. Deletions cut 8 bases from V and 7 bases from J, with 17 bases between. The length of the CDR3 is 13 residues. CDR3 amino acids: CASRQDGHGTQYF. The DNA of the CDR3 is TGTGCCAGCCGACAGGACGGCCACGGGACCCAGTACTTC.

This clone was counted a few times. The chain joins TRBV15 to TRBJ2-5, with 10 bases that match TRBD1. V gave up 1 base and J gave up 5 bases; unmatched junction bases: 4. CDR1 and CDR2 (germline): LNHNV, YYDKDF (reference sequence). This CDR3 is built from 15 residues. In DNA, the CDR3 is TGTGCCACCAGCAGAGTGACAGGGGGCGGGGAGACCCAGTACTTC. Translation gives CATSRVTGGGETQYF.

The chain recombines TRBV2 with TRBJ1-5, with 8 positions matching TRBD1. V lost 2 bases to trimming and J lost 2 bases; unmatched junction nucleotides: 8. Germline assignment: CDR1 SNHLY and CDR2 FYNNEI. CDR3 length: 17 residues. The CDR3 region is CASSESSGGTGNQPQHF. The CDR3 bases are TGTGCCAGCAGTGAATCGTCAGGGGGCACAGGCAATCAGCCCCAGCATTTT.

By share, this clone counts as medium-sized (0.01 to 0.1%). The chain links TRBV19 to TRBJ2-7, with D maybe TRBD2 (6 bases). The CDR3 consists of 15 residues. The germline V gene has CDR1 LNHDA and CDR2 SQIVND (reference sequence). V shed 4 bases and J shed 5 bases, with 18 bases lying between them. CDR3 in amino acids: CASSTFGLASNEQYF. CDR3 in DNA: TGTGCCAGTAGTACCTTCGGGCTAGCGTCGAACGAGCAGTACTTC.

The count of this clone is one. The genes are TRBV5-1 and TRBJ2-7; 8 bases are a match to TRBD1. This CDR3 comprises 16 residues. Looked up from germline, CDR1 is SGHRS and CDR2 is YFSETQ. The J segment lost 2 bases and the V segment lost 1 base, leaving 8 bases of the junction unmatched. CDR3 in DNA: TGCGCCAGCAGCTTGACGGGGACAGGATCAGCCTACGAGCAGTACTTC. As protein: CASSLTGTGSAYEQYF.

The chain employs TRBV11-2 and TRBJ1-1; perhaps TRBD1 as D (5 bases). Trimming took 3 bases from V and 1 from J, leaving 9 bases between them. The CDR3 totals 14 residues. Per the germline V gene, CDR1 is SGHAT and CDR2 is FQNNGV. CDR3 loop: CASSLGGTNTEAFF. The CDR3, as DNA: TGTGCCAGCAGCTTGGGGGGTACGAACACTGAAGCTTTCTTT.

The chain's CDR3 is CASSQVSPRSSTEQFF. Here the CDR3 DNA reads TGTGCCAGCAGCCAAGTTTCCCCCCGGTCTAGTACTGAGCAGTTCTTC. The chain combines TRBV4-2 with TRBJ2-1; unclear D gene. The CDR3 length is 16 residues. Trimming shortened V by 1 base and J by 9 bases, and 19 bases separated the two germline ends. Germline CDR1 LGHNA, CDR2 YNFKEQ.

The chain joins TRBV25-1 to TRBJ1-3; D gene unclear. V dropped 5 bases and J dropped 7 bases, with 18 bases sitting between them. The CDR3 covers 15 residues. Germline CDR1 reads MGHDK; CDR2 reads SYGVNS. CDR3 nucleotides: TGTGCCAGCAGTCAGGACTATTCGCGAGGGAACACCATATATTTT. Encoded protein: CASSQDYSRGNTIYF.

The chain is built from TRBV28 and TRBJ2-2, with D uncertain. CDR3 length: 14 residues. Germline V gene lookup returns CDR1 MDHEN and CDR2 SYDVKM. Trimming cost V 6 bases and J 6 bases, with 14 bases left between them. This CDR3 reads CASRPAPVAGELFF. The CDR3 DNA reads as TGTGCCAGCAGACCCGCTCCAGTAGCCGGGGAGCTGTTTTTT.

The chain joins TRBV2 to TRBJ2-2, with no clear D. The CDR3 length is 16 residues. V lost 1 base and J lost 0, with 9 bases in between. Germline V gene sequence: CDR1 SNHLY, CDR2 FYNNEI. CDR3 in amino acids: CASSEEGAANTGELFF. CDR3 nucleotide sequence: TGTGCCAGCAGTGAAGAGGGTGCGGCGAACACCGGGGAGCTGTTTTTT.

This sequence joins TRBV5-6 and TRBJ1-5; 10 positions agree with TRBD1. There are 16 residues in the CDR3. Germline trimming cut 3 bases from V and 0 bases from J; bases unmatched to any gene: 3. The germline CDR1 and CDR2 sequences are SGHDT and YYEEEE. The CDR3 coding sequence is TGTGCCAGCAGCTACCGGGACAGGGGTAGCAATCAGCCCCAGCATTTT. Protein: CASSYRDRGSNQPQHF.

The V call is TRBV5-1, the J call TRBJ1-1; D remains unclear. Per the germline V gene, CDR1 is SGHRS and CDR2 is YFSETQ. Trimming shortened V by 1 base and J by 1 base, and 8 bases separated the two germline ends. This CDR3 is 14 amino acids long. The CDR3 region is CASSLSAANTEAFF. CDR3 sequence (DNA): TGCGCCAGCAGCTTGTCGGCGGCGAACACTGAAGCTTTCTTT.

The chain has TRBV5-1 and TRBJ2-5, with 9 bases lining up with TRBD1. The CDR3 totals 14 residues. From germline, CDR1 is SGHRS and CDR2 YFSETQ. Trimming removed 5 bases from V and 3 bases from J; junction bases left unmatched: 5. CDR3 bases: TGCGCCAGCAGAATACAGGGGGCGGAAGAGACCCAGTACTTC. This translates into CASRIQGAEETQYF.

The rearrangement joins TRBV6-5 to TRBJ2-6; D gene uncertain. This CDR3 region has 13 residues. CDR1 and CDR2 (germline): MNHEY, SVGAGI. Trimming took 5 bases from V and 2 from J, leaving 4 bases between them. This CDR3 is CASSLPGANVLTF. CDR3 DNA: TGTGCCAGCAGTCTCCCTGGGGCCAACGTCCTGACTTTC.

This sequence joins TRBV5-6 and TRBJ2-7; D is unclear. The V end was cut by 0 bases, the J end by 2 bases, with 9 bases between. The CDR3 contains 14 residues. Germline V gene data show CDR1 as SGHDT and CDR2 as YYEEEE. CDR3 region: CASSLGASAYEQYF. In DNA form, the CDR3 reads TGTGCCAGCAGCTTGGGGGCTTCAGCCTACGAGCAGTACTTC.